Reported below is one T cell receptor beta chain. Using immunoSEQ multiplex PCR, the repertoire was profiled, and TCRdb retains in-frame clones only, with some absent. The sample holds over 100,000 clones, 79% seen once. The sample is drawn from a study of blood T cell repertoires in COVID-19. The CDR3 loop spans 13 amino acids. Deletions cut 2 bases from V and 2 bases from J, with 6 bases between. Germline V gives CDR1 SGHNT, CDR2 YYREEE (reference sequence). The TCR originated in a woman of 80 years or more with acute or convalescent COVID-19. The chain couples TRBV5-4 to TRBJ2-3; D ambiguous. The sample was peripheral blood. The DNA of the CDR3 is TGTGCCAGCAGCTTATGGCACACAGATACGCAGTATTTT. It translates to CASSLWHTDTQYF.